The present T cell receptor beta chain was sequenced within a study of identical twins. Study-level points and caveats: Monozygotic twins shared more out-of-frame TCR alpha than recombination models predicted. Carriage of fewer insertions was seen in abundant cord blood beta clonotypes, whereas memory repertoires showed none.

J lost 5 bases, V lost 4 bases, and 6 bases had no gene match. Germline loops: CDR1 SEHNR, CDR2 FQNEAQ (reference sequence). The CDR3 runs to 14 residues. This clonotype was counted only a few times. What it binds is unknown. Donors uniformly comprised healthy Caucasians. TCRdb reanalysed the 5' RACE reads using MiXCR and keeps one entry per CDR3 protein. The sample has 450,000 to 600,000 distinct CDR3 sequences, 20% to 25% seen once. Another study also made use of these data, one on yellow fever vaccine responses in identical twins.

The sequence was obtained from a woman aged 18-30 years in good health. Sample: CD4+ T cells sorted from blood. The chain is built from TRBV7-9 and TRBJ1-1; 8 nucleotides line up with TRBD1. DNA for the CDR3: TGTGCCAGCAGCTCCATAGACAGGGGTACTGAAGCTTTCTTT. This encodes CASSSIDRGTEAFF.